These T cell receptor beta chains were read from a single sample in a study of preoperative IRX-2 immunotherapy in early breast cancer. Profiled with immunoSEQ multiplex PCR; TCRdb holds only in-frame clones, not every one. The repertoire holds tens of thousands of clones, with roughly four fifths as singletons. Sequenced material: lymph node tissue, taken after IRX-2 immunotherapy. The receptors here all came from a human donor with breast cancer. CDR3s include the opening cysteine and the closing phenylalanine or tryptophan. The order of the fields is CDR3 DNA, CDR3 protein, CDR3 length, D gene, J gene, V gene, clone size. D genes are given only for firm matches. Rows may omit the clone size; those that give it use once, few, many or a size class.

TGTGCCAGCAGCTTCGGGCGGGCTGGGGCCAACGTCCTGACTTTC,CASSFGRAGANVLTF,15,NA,TRBJ2-6,TRBV11-3,NA
TGCGCCAGCAGCCGACCGGGACGCGTCCGCTCTGGGGCCAACGTCCTGACTTTC,CASSRPGRVRSGANVLTF,18,NA,TRBJ2-6,TRBV1,NA
TGCAGCGTAGCAGTATACGGGACAGGGAGTAATCAGCCCCAGCATTTT,CSVAVYGTGSNQPQHF,16,TRBD1,TRBJ1-5,TRBV29-1,NA
TGTGCCAGCAGTCGGACTAGCGGGGGATACAATGAGCAGTTCTTC,CASSRTSGGYNEQFF,15,TRBD2,TRBJ2-1,TRBV6-8,NA
TGTGCCAGCAGCCACCAGGGGAAAGACTACGAGCAGTACTTC,CASSHQGKDYEQYF,14,NA,TRBJ2-7,TRBV11-1,NA
TGTGCCAGCTCACCACCGGCCAGGGGGCGATCGGGTACCGGGGAGCTGTTTTTT,CASSPPARGRSGTGELFF,18,TRBD1,TRBJ2-2,TRBV18,few
TGTGCCAGCAGTTCGTCCGGCACAGGGGACTATGGCTACACCTTC,CASSSSGTGDYGYTF,15,TRBD1,TRBJ1-2,TRBV28,NA
TGCGCCAGCAGCCAAGAGGGCTTCTATAATTCACCCCTCCACTTT,CASSQEGFYNSPLHF,15,NA,TRBJ1-6,TRBV1,once
TGTGCCAGTAGTCCAACCGGGGCAACCTACGAGCAGTACTTC,CASSPTGATYEQYF,14,NA,TRBJ2-7,TRBV19,NA
TGTGCCAGCAGTTCCCCGCAGGCTTATAATTCACCCCTCCACTTT,CASSSPQAYNSPLHF,15,NA,TRBJ1-6,TRBV6-8,few
TGTGCCAGCAGTTATCAGACCGCGGGGGTTGAGGGCTACACCTTC,CASSYQTAGVEGYTF,15,NA,TRBJ1-2,TRBV6-8,NA
TGTGCCAGCTCACCGACAGGGGACACTGAAGCTTTCTTT,CASSPTGDTEAFF,13,TRBD1,TRBJ1-1,TRBV18,NA
TGTGCCAGCAGTCGATACCTCAAACAGGGGAACGAGCAGTACTTC,CASSRYLKQGNEQYF,15,TRBD1,TRBJ2-7,TRBV7-6,NA
TGTGCCAGCAGCTTGGAAGGGTTGGGCCGCTCAAGCCCCACTGAAGCTTTCTTT,CASSLEGLGRSSPTEAFF,18,NA,TRBJ1-1,TRBV7-6,NA
TGTGCCAGCAGTTACTCCATCAGGGGGACCTACGAGCAGTACTTC,CASSYSIRGTYEQYF,15,TRBD1,TRBJ2-7,TRBV6-8,NA
TGCGCCAGCAGCAAACTATTGACAGGGGGTAATTCACCCCTCCACTTT,CASSKLLTGGNSPLHF,16,NA,TRBJ1-6,TRBV1,NA
TGTGCCAGCAGTTACCTCAGGAACTATGGCTACACCTTC,CASSYLRNYGYTF,13,NA,TRBJ1-2,TRBV6-8,once
TGTGCCAGCTCAGTAGGGGATGGGGCACCCCTCCACTTT,CASSVGDGAPLHF,13,NA,TRBJ1-6,TRBV18,NA
TGTGCCAGCAGTCAGGAGCGGGGGAGATACACAGATACGCAGTATTTT,CASSQERGRYTDTQYF,16,TRBD2,TRBJ2-3,TRBV6-8,once
TGTGCCTGGAGTGTGGTAGGGGGCGAGCAGTACTTC,CAWSVVGGEQYF,12,NA,TRBJ2-7,TRBV30,few
TGTGCCAGTAGTTCCGAAAACCAGCCGGGACAGGGGGCGACTAACTATGGCTACACCTTC,CASSSENQPGQGATNYGYTF,20,TRBD1,TRBJ1-2,TRBV19,NA
TGTGCCAGCAGTAATGGGCTATGGACTAACTATGGCTACACCTTC,CASSNGLWTNYGYTF,15,NA,TRBJ1-2,TRBV6-8,NA
TGCGCCAGCAGCCATGGGACCAAAGACAGCGAAGCTTTCTTT,CASSHGTKDSEAFF,14,NA,TRBJ1-1,TRBV23-1,once
TGCAGCGTTGAATTTGCCGGTAACTATGGCTACACCTTC,CSVEFAGNYGYTF,13,NA,TRBJ1-2,TRBV29-1,NA
TGTGCCAGCAGTTTTGTAGGGGATAGTCAGCCCCAGCATTTT,CASSFVGDSQPQHF,14,NA,TRBJ1-5,TRBV28,NA
TGCGCCAGCAGGGAAGGGACAGGGAACTCTGGAAACACCATATATTTT,CASREGTGNSGNTIYF,16,TRBD1,TRBJ1-3,TRBV5-1,NA
TGCGCCAGCAGCTTGGGACAGGGGGCGACCGGCTACACCTTC,CASSLGQGATGYTF,14,TRBD1,TRBJ1-2,TRBV5-1,NA
TGCAGCGGGGGACAGATGAACACTGAAGCTTTCTTT,CSGGQMNTEAFF,12,TRBD1,TRBJ1-1,TRBV29-1,NA
TGTGCCAGCAGTCCCCGGGACAGGGGTCTCGTGGTGGAAAAACTGTTTTTT,CASSPRDRGLVVEKLFF,17,TRBD1,TRBJ1-4,TRBV6-8,NA
TGTGCCAGCAACAGGGTCGGAGAAGCTTTCTTT,CASNRVGEAFF,11,NA,TRBJ1-1,TRBV6-4,NA
TGTGCCAGCGCACTGTCCCCCCCCTATGGCTACACCTTC,CASALSPPYGYTF,13,NA,TRBJ1-2,TRBV7-4,NA
TGTGCCAGTAGCCCCCTGGGGTGGAATTCAAAGGACGGGGAGCTGTTTTTT,CASSPLGWNSKDGELFF,17,NA,TRBJ2-2,TRBV19,once
TGTGCCTCTAACCGGGGGACAGGGTCCTACGAGCAGTACTTC,CASNRGTGSYEQYF,14,TRBD1,TRBJ2-7,TRBV6-8,NA
TGTGCCAGCAGCTTTTTTAGCTGGAGCGGGGGTTACAATGAGCAGTTCTTC,CASSFFSWSGGYNEQFF,17,TRBD2,TRBJ2-1,TRBV11-3,few
TGTGCCAGCAGCCCGACTAGCGGAGGAGGTGCAGATACGCAGTATTTT,CASSPTSGGGADTQYF,16,TRBD2,TRBJ2-3,TRBV9,NA
TGTGCCAGCTCACCGGGACTAGCGGGAGCCAATGAGCAGTTCTTC,CASSPGLAGANEQFF,15,TRBD2,TRBJ2-1,TRBV18,NA
TGTGCCACCAGCAGACCGTCCAGGGGAAGCACCGGGGAGCTGTTTTTT,CATSRPSRGSTGELFF,16,NA,TRBJ2-2,TRBV15,NA
TGCGCCAGCTCGGGACAGTCCGACACCGGGGAGCTGTTTTTT,CASSGQSDTGELFF,14,TRBD1,TRBJ2-2,TRBV5-1,NA
TGTGCCAGCAGTCTCTCGAACGATAATTCACCCCTCCACTTT,CASSLSNDNSPLHF,14,NA,TRBJ1-6,TRBV6-8,NA
TGCAGCGTTGCGGGACAGGGGAGCGGCTACACCTTC,CSVAGQGSGYTF,12,TRBD1,TRBJ1-2,TRBV29-1,NA
TGTGCCAGCAGCTTAGGTCGTGGCTACGAGCAGTACTTC,CASSLGRGYEQYF,13,NA,TRBJ2-7,TRBV7-1,few
TGTGCCAGCACCACCGGAGGGGGTCGGTACGAGCAGTACTTC,CASTTGGGRYEQYF,14,NA,TRBJ2-7,TRBV28,NA
TGTGCCAGCACCCGGGACAGGGATAACGAGCAGTACTTC,CASTRDRDNEQYF,13,TRBD1,TRBJ2-7,TRBV28,NA
TGCGCCAGCAGCCCCGGTGACGATTTCTACGAGCAGTACTTC,CASSPGDDFYEQYF,14,NA,TRBJ2-7,TRBV5-1,NA
TGTGCCAGCAGTTACTCTTACAGGTCCGGGGAGCTGTTTTTT,CASSYSYRSGELFF,14,NA,TRBJ2-2,TRBV6-8,NA
TGTGCCAGCTCACGCCGGGACATTGGCACCGGGGAGCTGTTTTTT,CASSRRDIGTGELFF,15,NA,TRBJ2-2,TRBV18,few
TGTGCCAGCAGTTACTCGACGCATAACACTGAAGCTTTCTTT,CASSYSTHNTEAFF,14,NA,TRBJ1-1,TRBV6-8,NA